This paragraph reports one T cell receptor (beta chain). Its antigen is still unknown. No much larger clonotype is one base removed from it; base qualities were not supplied. This specimen belongs to a study of blood T cells in healthy people across ages (dated by TCRdb to 2015 to 2017). In terms of the full investigation: In model experiments, template switching captured roughly one uniquely barcoded TCR beta cDNA molecule for every two T cells. The study measured age-related changes in TCR beta repertoire diversity using deep sequencing normalized with unique cDNA molecular identifiers. To avoid experimental bias, donors of different ages were randomly spread across the sequencing lanes. The study analyzed two additional independent replicas of 1 million unique cDNA reads from the same blood draw for two donors, one aged 18 to 29 and one aged 80 or older. The donors were split into four age groups: young (average 16 years), middle-aged (39), aged (roughly 60) and long-lived (approximately 80). The paper's findings and limits, for the study overall: Conclusive comparison of naive and antigen-experienced compartments was prevented by the profiling of bulk unsorted PBMCs. Compared with the aged group, more naive CD4+ T cells, fewer expanded clones and increased TCR diversity were shown by the long-lived group, suggesting age selection. The CMV infection status of donors was not known, potentially confounding age-related changes in expanded clonotypes. Estimates of total diversity based on one million sequenced T cells were regarded as lower bounds and as underestimates. As age increased, observed TCR beta diversity per million T cells dropped in a roughly linear way, and a significant reduction was already evident by age about 40. A strong correlation was found between observed TCR beta diversity and the percentage of naive T cells measured by flow cytometry.

Reading from cysteine to phenylalanine, the CDR3 counts 13 amino acids. This entry keeps only the CDR3 DNA: 39 bases, framed from base 1. The germline V gene (reference sequence) gives CDR1 as MNHEY and CDR2 as SMNVEV. V sheds 3 bases and J sheds 5 bases, leaving 8 bases between their ends. The protocol used for the library was 5' RACE. Sequencing relied on an Illumina HiSeq 2500. The second PCR ran for roughly 7 to 12 cycles and used a J-beta primer mix along with a sample-barcoded 5' primer. Each TCR beta cDNA molecule received a unique molecular identifier from a template-switch 5' adaptor carrying 12 random nucleotides. Each sample yielded at least 2.5 million CDR3-containing paired-end reads. First-strand cDNA was synthesized from all RNA with the Mint cDNA synthesis kit, primed by a TRBC-specific oligonucleotide. After uracil-DNA glycosylase treatment, a first 18-cycle PCR used universal primers M1SS and BC2_uni_R on all cDNA. Per the source publication's procedure: For normalization, 1 million high-quality reads were randomly selected from each sample, with every read carrying a distinct molecular identifier. Reads with shared molecular identifiers were discarded instead of being binned into consensus sequences. CDR3 identification, clonotype clustering and error correction used MiTCR with a Q25 quality threshold and the strictest error-elimination algorithm. A nonparametric unseen species model with Euler transformation was used to estimate a lower bound on total TCR beta diversity. TCRdb reran the public reads through fastp at Q25 and MiXCR, keeping productive beta chains. Merged by CDR3 protein, the rows form single entries marked with the most common genes and DNA. TCRdb's processing, not the authors', yielded these V and J calls. The sample table shows approximately 1,000,000 distinct CDR3 sequences, and more than 30% are seen once. The ten largest account for around 14% of the sample.

Systemically healthy Caucasian individuals from Russia, over 30 in total and aged about 6 to 100 years, were included as donors. Roughly 9 milliliters of peripheral blood were drawn from each donor into EDTA-treated Vacutainer tubes. Ficoll-Paque density-gradient centrifugation was used to isolate PBMCs, with at least 7 million per sample. Trizol reagent was used to extract total RNA from PBMCs, with at least 6 micrograms per sample. Naive CD45RAhigh/CD27high T cell percentages were measured by flow cytometry on a PBMC aliquot from every donor. The chain joins TRBV27 to TRBJ1-5, with the D gene not clear enough to name. The specimen was blood. This clonotype was obtained from a man younger than 30 in good health. The CDR3 region has the sequence CASSLTPYQPQHF. The DNA sequence reads TGTGCCAGCAGTTTGACACCGTATCAGCCCCAGCATTTT.